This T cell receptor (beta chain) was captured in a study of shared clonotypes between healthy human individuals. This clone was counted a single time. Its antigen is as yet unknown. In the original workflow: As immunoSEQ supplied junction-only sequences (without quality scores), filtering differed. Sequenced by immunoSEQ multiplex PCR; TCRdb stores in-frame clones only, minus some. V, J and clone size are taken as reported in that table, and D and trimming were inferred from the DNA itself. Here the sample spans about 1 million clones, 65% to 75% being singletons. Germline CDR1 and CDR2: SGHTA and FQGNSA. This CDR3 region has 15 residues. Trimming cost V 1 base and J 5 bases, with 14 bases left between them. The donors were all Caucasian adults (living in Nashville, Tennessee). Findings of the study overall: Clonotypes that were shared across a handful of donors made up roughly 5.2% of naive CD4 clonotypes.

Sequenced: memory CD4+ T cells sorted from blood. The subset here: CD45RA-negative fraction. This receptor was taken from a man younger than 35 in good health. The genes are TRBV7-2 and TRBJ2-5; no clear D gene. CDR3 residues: CASSLVRQSHETQYF. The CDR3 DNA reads TGTGCCAGCAGCTTAGTTAGGCAGAGCCACGAGACCCAGTACTTC.